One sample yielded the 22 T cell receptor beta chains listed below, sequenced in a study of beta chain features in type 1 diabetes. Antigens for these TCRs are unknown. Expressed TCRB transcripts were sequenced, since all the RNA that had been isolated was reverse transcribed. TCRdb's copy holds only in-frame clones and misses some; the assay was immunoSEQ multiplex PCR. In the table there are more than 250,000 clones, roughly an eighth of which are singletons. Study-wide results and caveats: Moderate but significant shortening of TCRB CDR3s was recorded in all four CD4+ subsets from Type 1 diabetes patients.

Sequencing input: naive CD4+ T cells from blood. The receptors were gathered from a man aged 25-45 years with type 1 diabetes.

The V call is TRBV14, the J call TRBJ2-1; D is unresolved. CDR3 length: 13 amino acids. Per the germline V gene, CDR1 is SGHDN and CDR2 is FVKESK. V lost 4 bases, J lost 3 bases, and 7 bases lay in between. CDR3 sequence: CASSRSYYNEQFF. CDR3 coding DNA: TGTGCCAGCAGCCGGAGCTACTACAATGAGCAGTTCTTC.

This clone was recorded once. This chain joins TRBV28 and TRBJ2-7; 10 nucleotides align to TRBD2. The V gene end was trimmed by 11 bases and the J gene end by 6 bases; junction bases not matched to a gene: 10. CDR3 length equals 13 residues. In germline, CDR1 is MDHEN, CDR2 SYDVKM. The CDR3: CAATGTSVGEQYF. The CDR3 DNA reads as TGTGCCGCGACCGGGACTAGCGTGGGCGAGCAGTACTTC.

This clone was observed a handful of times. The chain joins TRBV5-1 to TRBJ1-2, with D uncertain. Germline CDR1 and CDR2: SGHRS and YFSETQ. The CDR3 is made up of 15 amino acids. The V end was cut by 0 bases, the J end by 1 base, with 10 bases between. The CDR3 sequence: CASSLGQVDNYGYTF. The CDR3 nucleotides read TGCGCCAGCAGCTTGGGACAAGTTGATAACTATGGCTACACCTTC. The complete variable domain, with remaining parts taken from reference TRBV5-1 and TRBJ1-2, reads KAGVTQTPRYLIKTRGQQVTLSCSPISGHRSVSWYQQTPGQGLQFLFEYFSETQRNKGNFPGRFSGRQFSNSRSEMNVSTLELGDSALYLCASSLGQVDNYGYTFGSGTRLTVV.

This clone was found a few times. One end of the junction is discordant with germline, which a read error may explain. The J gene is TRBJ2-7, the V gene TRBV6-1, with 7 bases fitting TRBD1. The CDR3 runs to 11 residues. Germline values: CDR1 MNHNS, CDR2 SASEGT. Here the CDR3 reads CASSGPGQRNF. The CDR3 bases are TGTGCCAGCAGTGGACCGGGACAGCGAAACTTC.

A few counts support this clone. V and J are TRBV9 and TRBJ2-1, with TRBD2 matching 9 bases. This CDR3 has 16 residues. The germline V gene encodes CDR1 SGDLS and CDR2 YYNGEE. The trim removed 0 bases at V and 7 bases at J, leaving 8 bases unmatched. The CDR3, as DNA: TGTGCCAGCAGCGTAGGGGTAGCGGGAGTTAAGAATGAGCAGTTCTTC. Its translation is CASSVGVAGVKNEQFF. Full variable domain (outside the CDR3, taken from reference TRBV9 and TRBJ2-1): DSGVTQTPKHLITATGQRVTLRCSPRSGDLSVYWYQQSLDQGLQFLIQYYNGEERAKGNILERFSAQQFPDLHSELNLSSLELGDSALYFCASSVGVAGVKNEQFFGPGTRLTVL.

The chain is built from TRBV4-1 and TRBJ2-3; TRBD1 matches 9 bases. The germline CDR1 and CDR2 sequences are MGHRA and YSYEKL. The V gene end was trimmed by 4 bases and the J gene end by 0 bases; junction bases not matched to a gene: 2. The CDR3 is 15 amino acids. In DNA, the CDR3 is TGCGCCAGCAGCCTCGGACAGGGGAGCACAGATACGCAGTATTTT. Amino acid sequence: CASSLGQGSTDTQYF.

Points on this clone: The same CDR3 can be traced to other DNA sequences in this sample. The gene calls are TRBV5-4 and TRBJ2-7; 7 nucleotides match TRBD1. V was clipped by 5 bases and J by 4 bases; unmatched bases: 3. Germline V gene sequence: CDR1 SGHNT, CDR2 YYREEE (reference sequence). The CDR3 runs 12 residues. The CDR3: CASSSGQYEQYF. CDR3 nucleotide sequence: TGTGCCAGCAGTTCGGGACAGTACGAGCAGTACTTC.

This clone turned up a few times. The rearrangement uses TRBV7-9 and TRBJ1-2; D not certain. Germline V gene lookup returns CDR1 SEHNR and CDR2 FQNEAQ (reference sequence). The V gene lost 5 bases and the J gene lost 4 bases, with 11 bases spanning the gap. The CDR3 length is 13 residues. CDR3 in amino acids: CASSPYLGYGYTF. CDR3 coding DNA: TGTGCCAGCAGCCCCTACCTTGGCTATGGCTACACCTTC.

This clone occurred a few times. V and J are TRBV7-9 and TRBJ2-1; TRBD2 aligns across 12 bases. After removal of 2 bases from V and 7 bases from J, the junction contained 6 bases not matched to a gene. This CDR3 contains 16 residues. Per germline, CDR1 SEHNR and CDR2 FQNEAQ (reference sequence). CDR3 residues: CASSLLAGGPPNEQFF. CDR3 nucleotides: TGTGCCAGCAGCTTACTAGCGGGAGGGCCCCCTAATGAGCAGTTCTTC.

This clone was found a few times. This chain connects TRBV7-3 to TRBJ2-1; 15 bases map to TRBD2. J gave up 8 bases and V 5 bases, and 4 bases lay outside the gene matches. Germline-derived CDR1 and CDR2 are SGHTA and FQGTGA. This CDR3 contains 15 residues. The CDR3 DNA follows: TGTGCCAGCAGCCCCGGACTAGCGGGAGGGGATGAGCAGTTCTTC. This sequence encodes CASSPGLAGGDEQFF.

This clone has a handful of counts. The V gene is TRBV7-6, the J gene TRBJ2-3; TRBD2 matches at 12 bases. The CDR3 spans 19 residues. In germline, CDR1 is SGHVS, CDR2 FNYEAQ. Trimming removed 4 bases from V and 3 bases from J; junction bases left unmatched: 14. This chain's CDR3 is CASSSGLAGYSSATDTQYF. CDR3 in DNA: TGTGCCAGCAGCTCGGGACTAGCGGGCTACAGCTCGGCAACAGATACGCAGTATTTT.

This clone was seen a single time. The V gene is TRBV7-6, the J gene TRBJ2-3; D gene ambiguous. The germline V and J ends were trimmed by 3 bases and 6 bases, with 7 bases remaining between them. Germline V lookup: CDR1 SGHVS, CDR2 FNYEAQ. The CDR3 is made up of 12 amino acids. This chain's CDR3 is CASSFHRDTQYF. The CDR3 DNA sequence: TGTGCCAGCAGCTTTCATCGGGATACGCAGTATTTT.

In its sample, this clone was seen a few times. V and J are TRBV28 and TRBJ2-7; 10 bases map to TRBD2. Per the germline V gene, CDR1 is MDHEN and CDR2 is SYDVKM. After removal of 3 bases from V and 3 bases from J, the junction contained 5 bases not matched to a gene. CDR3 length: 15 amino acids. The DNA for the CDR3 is TGTGCCAGCAGTTTGTGGCCTAGCGGGAGCTACGAGCAGTACTTC. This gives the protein CASSLWPSGSYEQYF. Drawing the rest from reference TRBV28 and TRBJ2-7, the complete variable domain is DVKVTQSSRYLVKRTGEKVFLECVQDMDHENMFWYRQDPGLGLRLIYFSYDVKMKEKGDIPEGYSVSREKKERFSLILESASTNQTSMYLCASSLWPSGSYEQYFGPGTRLTVT.

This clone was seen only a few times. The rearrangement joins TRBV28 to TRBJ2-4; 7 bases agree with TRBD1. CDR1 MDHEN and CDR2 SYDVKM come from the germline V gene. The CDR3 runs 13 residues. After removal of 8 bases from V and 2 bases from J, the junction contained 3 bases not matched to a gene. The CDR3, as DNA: TGTGCCAGCGGACAGGCCCCCAAAAACATTCAGTACTTC. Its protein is CASGQAPKNIQYF.

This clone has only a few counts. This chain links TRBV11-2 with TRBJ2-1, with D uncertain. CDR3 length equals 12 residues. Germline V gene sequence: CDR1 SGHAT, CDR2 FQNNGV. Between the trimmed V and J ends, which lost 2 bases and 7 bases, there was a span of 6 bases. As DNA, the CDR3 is TGTGCCAGCAGCTTATTCAGTAATGAGCAGTTCTTC. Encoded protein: CASSLFSNEQFF.

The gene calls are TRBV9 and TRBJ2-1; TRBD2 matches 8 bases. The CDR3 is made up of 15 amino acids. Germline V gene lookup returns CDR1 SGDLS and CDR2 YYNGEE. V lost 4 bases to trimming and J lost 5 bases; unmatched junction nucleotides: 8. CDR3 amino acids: CASSLGAGGHNEQFF. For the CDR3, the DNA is TGTGCCAGCAGCCTAGGGGCGGGAGGTCACAATGAGCAGTTCTTC.

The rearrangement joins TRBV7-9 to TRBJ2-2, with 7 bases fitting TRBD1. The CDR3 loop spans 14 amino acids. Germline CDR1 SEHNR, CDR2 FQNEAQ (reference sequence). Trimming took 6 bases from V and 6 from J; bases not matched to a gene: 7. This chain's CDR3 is CASSDTGVAGELFF. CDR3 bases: TGTGCCAGCAGTGACACAGGGGTCGCCGGGGAGCTGTTTTTT.

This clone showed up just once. CDR3 in amino acids: CASSLSTGGLSYEQYF. The CDR3 bases are TGTGCCAGCAGTCTAAGTACAGGGGGCCTTTCCTACGAGCAGTACTTC. This chain connects TRBV28 to TRBJ2-7; 9 positions match TRBD1. This CDR3 spans 16 amino acids. After removal of 5 bases from V and 1 base from J, the junction contained 9 bases not matched to a gene. From germline, CDR1 is MDHEN and CDR2 SYDVKM.

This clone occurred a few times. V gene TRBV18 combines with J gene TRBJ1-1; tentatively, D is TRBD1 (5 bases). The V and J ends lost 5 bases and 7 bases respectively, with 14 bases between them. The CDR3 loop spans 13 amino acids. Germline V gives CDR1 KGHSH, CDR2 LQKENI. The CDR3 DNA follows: TGTGCCAGCTCATCCCCTAATGACAGTGAAGCTTTCTTT. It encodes CASSSPNDSEAFF. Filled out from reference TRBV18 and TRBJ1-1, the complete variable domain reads NAGVMQNPRHLVRRRGQEARLRCSPMKGHSHVYWYRQLPEEGLKFMVYLQKENIIDESGMPKERFSAEFPKEGPSILRIQQVVRGDSAAYFCASSSPNDSEAFFGQGTRLTVV.

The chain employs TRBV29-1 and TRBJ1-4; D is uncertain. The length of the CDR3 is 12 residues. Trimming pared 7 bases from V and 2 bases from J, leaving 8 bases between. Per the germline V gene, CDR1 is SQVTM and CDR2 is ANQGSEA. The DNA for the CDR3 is TGCAGCGCCGGGTGGACTAATGAAAAACTGTTTTTT. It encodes CSAGWTNEKLFF.

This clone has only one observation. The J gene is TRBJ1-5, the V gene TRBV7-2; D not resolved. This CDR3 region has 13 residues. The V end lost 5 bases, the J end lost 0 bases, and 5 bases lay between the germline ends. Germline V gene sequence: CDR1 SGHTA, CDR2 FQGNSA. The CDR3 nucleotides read TGTGCCAGCAGCGTGTATAGCAATCAGCCCCAGCATTTT. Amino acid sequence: CASSVYSNQPQHF. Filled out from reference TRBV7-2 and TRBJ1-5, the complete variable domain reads GAGVSQSPSNKVTEKGKDVELRCDPISGHTALYWYRQSLGQGLEFLIYFQGNSAPDKSGLPSDRFSAERTGGSVSTLTIQRTQQEDSAVYLCASSVYSNQPQHFGDGTRLSIL.

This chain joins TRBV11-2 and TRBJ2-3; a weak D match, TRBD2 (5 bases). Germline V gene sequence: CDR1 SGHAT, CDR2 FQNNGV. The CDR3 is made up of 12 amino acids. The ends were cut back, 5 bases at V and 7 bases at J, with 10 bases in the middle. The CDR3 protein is CASSTPGNTQYF. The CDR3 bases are TGTGCCAGCAGCACACCGGGGAATACGCAGTATTTT.